This T cell receptor (beta chain) was observed in a study of Ad26.COV2.S vaccination and SARS-CoV-2 variants. Study-level background: Intramuscular Ad26.COV2.S doses were given once or twice, 56 days apart. Overall study findings and caveats: Vaccine recipients surpassed placebo recipients in spike-specific TCR breadth.

Treatment meaning: roughly 18 received Ad26.COV2.S at low or high dose, single or two shots; 5 received placebo; per-sample allocation not given. Vaccine and placebo recipients were sampled on day 63 after the first injection. Data came from immunoSEQ multiplex PCR; TCRdb stores just in-frame clones and leaves some out. The sample has around 450,000 clones; 90% are singletons. For this clone: The antigen remains undetermined.

The sample consisted of peripheral blood, taken in a trial of Ad26.COV2.S vaccine versus placebo. The receptor's source is a person between 18 and 65 years old who received the Ad26.COV2.S COVID-19 vaccine or a placebo.

CDR3 residues: CASTKDLVAYNEQFF. In DNA, the CDR3 is TGTGCCAGCACCAAAGACCTAGTAGCCTACAATGAGCAGTTCTTC. This chain joins TRBV6-7 and TRBJ2-1; no reliable D call. TRBV6-7 is noted as an ORF with a role that remains uncertain. V shed 7 bases and J shed 2 bases, with 15 bases lying between them. The CDR3 loop spans 15 amino acids.